This T cell receptor beta chain was obtained from a study of T cells after yellow fever vaccination. This clonotype occurred a few times. Germline-derived CDR1 and CDR2 are SGDLS and YYNGEE. Deletions cut 0 bases from V and 10 bases from J, with 20 bases between. The CDR3 is made up of 16 amino acids. TCRdb re-derived calls from the 5' RACE reads in MiXCR, one entry per CDR3 protein. Among roughly 310,000 distinct CDR3 sequences listed, 8.7% were seen once. The source of this sequence is a man in his late teens or twenties who received the YFV17D yellow fever vaccine. Sequenced here: PBMCs, sampled on the day of the first yellow fever vaccination. The gene calls are TRBV9 and TRBJ2-1; D might be TRBD2 (6 bases). The CDR3 reads CASSVGGLRGVGEQFF. CDR3 nucleotides: TGTGCCAGCAGCGTAGGGGGTCTACGCGGGGTGGGAGAGCAGTTCTTC.